Presented here are 16 T cell receptor beta chains from one specimen sequenced in a study of CD8 T cells in Susac syndrome. With random hexamers, about 0.45 to 1 ug RNA was reverse transcribed. TCRdb recomputed calls from the immunoSEQ multiplex PCR reads with MiXCR, one row per CDR3 protein. The sample consists of around 100,000 distinct CDR3 sequences, about 95% of them appearing once. Sequenced sample: CD8+ T cells from PBMCs. The receptor source for this set is a human donor with Susac syndrome.

The chain has TRBV28 and TRBJ2-4, with 9 bases lining up with TRBD1. The length of the CDR3 is 17 residues. Germline CDR1 MDHEN, CDR2 SYDVKM. V dropped 5 bases and J dropped 0; count of bases not matched to a gene: 8. The CDR3 sequence: CASSGTGYFEAKNIQYF. The CDR3 nucleotides are TGTGCCAGCAGTGGGACAGGGTATTTTGAAGCCAAAAACATTCAGTACTTC.

The rearrangement links TRBV7-9 to TRBJ1-2; the D gene is possibly TRBD1 (5 bases). The CDR3 has 13 residues. The germline CDR1 and CDR2 sequences are SEHNR and FQNEAQ (reference sequence). Trimming took off 4 bases at V and 4 bases at J, with 10 bases between the two ends. CDR3 loop: CASSSGTFYGYTF. CDR3 in DNA: TGTGCCAGCAGCTCCGGGACGTTCTATGGCTACACCTTC.

The V gene is TRBV14, the J gene TRBJ2-7; D might be TRBD1 (6 bases). The CDR3 is made up of 13 amino acids. Germline CDR1 and CDR2: SGHDN and FVKESK. Trimming left V 5 bases short and J 4 bases short, with 12 bases between. The CDR3 region has the DNA TGTGCCAGCAGCACTACACAGGGATACGAGCAGTACTTC. It codes for CASSTTQGYEQYF.

The chain joins TRBV20-1 to TRBJ2-7; D gene uncertain. This CDR3 contains 14 residues. Germline lookup yields CDR1 DFQATT and CDR2 SNEGSKA (reference sequence). The V end lost 1 base, the J end lost 2 bases, and 12 bases lay between the germline ends. CDR3 DNA: TGCAGTGCTAGAGGGGTTAGTTTCACCTACGAGCAGTACTTC. The encoded protein is CSARGVSFTYEQYF.

This clonotype was detected only once. V and J are TRBV29-1 and TRBJ1-2, with 8 bases identical to TRBD1. CDR3 length equals 15 residues. The junction had 9 bases not matched to a gene; V was cut back by 3 bases and J by 3 bases. Germline lookup yields CDR1 SQVTM and CDR2 ANQGSEA. The CDR3 region is CSVDREGQGDYGYTF. DNA of the CDR3: TGCAGCGTTGACCGTGAAGGACAGGGAGACTATGGCTACACCTTC.

This clonotype has just one count. The chain couples TRBV12-3 or TRBV12-4 to TRBJ2-3; 7 positions agree with TRBD2. There are 15 residues in the CDR3. V was pared by 7 bases and J by 1 base, with 8 bases of the junction left unmatched. The CDR3 DNA sequence: TGTGCCAGCAACCTGGGGGGGATCGGCACAGATACGCAGTATTTT. This codes for CASNLGGIGTDTQYF.

The chain recombines TRBV20-1 with TRBJ2-1, with D possibly being TRBD2 (6 bases). Trimming cost V 3 bases and J 9 bases, with 18 bases left between them. The CDR3 consists of 14 residues. The germline V gene encodes CDR1 DFQATT and CDR2 SNEGSKA (reference sequence). CDR3 nucleotides: TGCAGTGCTAGGAGGGTGGGAGAGGGAGGTGAGCAGTTCTTC. This translates into CSARRVGEGGEQFF.

This chain links TRBV7-9 with TRBJ2-2, with a possible D match to TRBD2 (6 bases). V lost 2 bases to trimming and J lost 4 bases, with 8 bases between them. Germline assignment: CDR1 SEHNR and CDR2 FQNEAQ (reference sequence). CDR3 length: 14 residues. The CDR3 DNA follows: TGTGCCAGCAGCTTACTAGCGAGCACCGGGGAGCTGTTTTTT. Encoded protein: CASSLLASTGELFF.

The chain employs TRBV28 and TRBJ2-5; TRBD2 matches 13 bases. After removal of 3 bases from V and 3 bases from J, the junction contained 1 base not matched to a gene. Looked up from germline, CDR1 is MDHEN and CDR2 is SYDVKM. This CDR3 is built from 15 residues. The CDR3 here is CASSLGTSGEETQYF. The CDR3 DNA sequence: TGTGCCAGCAGTTTGGGGACTAGCGGGGAAGAGACCCAGTACTTC.

The chain couples TRBV5-1 to TRBJ1-2, with D uncertain. CDR1 and CDR2 from the germline V gene are SGHRS and YFSETQ. V dropped 7 bases and J dropped 7 bases, with 11 bases sitting between them. This CDR3 has 11 amino acids. CDR3 nucleotide sequence: TGCGCCAGCGGAGGCCTCGGTGGCTACACCTTC. Its translation: CASGGLGGYTF.

V and J are TRBV5-1 and TRBJ2-3; 7 bases are shared with TRBD2. In germline, CDR1 is SGHRS, CDR2 YFSETQ. With 0 bases clipped from V and 5 bases from J, the junction kept 6 bases outside the gene matches. The CDR3 is 15 amino acids. The CDR3 DNA sequence: TGCGCCAGCAGCTTGGCCTCGGGAGGAATAGATACGCAGTATTTT. Amino acids: CASSLASGGIDTQYF.

The chain has TRBV6-1 and TRBJ2-3, with D perhaps TRBD1 (6 bases). V dropped 1 base and J dropped 5 bases, with 19 bases sitting between them. CDR1 is MNHNS, CDR2 SASEGT, per germline. This CDR3 region has 17 residues. In nucleotides, the CDR3 is TGTGCCAGCAGTGAAGTGGCAGGGGCCCTTGGAGTAGATACGCAGTATTTT. It encodes CASSEVAGALGVDTQYF.

The chain combines TRBV23-1 with TRBJ1-5; D remains unclear. TRBV23-1 qualifies as an ORF whose function is uncertain. V gave up 0 bases and J gave up 6 bases, with 9 bases separating them. The CDR3 extends over 14 amino acids. The DNA for the CDR3 is TGCGCCAGCAGTCAATCTAAAGGGTTTCAGCCCCAGCATTTT. Protein product: CASSQSKGFQPQHF.

The chain links TRBV6-7 to TRBJ2-7; the match to TRBD1 covers 7 bases. TRBV6-7 is designated an ORF whose function remains uncertain. J gave up 3 bases and V 3 bases, and 8 bases lay outside the gene matches. This CDR3 spans 15 amino acids. CDR3 protein: CASSYSGQEDYEQYF. The CDR3 region has the DNA TGTGCCAGCAGTTATTCCGGACAGGAGGACTACGAGCAGTACTTC.

The chain uses TRBV29-1 and TRBJ2-7; D uncertain. The CDR3 is 13 residues long. Per the germline V gene, CDR1 is SQVTM and CDR2 is ANQGSEA. The V and J ends lost 6 bases and 3 bases respectively, with 15 bases between them. The CDR3 nucleotides are TGCAGCGTCGGCTCTGGAATTGGCTACGAGCAGTACTTC. It translates to CSVGSGIGYEQYF.

The CDR3 DNA sequence: TGCAGCGTGGAGCGGGCATCCTACAATGAGCAGTTCTTC. Translated, it gives CSVERASYNEQFF. V gene TRBV29-1 combines with J gene TRBJ2-1; a weak D match, TRBD2 (6 bases). The CDR3 is 13 residues long. V lost 6 bases to trimming and J lost 1 base, with 10 bases between them. CDR1 SQVTM and CDR2 ANQGSEA come from the germline V gene.